This TCR beta chain is from a study of T cell repertoires in cytomegalovirus infection. Across the whole study: Evidence of both CMV infection and a matching HLA type came from public TCR beta signatures.

Study results and caveats: The study identified carriers of CMV plus the relevant HLA from cumulative public TCR beta family frequency. There were HLA-C-restricted CMV-specific TCR beta clonotypes dominating the ex vivo response.

At least ten counts were recorded for this clonotype. Its antigen is as yet unknown. The CDR3 length is 13 residues. Per germline, CDR1 SGHVS and CDR2 FNYEAQ. Losses at the gene ends were 4 bases for V and 8 bases for J; bases not matched to a gene: 1. A single record per CDR3 protein comes from TCRdb applying MiXCR to the reads. This sample has 150,000 to 180,000 distinct CDR3 sequences; roughly a quarter occur once, and the top ten carry 9.5% to 13%. The sample consisted of PBMCs. This clonotype was obtained from a human donor in good health (CMV status not recorded). Some clones in this sample may be carry-over from other donors' samples. The chain employs TRBV7-6 and TRBJ2-1; 11 bases fit TRBD2. The CDR3 sequence is CASSSGLADEQFF. CDR3 sequence (DNA): TGTGCCAGCAGCTCGGGACTAGCGGATGAGCAGTTCTTC.